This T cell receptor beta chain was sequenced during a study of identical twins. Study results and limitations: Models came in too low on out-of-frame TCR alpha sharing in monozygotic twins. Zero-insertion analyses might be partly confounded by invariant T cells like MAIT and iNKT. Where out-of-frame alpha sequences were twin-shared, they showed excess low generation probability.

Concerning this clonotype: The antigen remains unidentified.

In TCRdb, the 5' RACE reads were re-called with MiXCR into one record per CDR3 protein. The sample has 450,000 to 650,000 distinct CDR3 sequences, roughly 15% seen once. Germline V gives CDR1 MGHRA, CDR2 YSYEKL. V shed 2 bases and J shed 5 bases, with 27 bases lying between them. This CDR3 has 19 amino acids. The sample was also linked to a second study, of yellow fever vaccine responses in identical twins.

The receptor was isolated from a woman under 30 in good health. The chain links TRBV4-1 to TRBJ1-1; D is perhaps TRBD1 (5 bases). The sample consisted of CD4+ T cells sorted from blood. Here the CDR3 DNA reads TGCGCCAGCAGCCAAAGGGGTTTGCAGGGATCGGGGGGTCGGACTGAAGCTTTCTTT. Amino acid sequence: CASSQRGLQGSGGRTEAFF.